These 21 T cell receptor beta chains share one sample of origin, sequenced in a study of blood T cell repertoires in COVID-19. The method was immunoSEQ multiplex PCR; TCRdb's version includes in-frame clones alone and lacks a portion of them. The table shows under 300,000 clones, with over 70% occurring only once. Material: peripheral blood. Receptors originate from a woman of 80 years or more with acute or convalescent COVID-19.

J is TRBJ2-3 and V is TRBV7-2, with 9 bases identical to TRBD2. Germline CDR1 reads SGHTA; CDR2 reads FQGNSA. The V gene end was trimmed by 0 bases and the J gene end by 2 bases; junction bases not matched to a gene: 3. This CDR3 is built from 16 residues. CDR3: CASSLAGGGATDTQYF. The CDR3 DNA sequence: TGTGCCAGCAGCTTAGCTGGCGGGGGGGCCACAGATACGCAGTATTTT. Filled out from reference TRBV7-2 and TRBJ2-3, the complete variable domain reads GAGVSQSPSNKVTEKGKDVELRCDPISGHTALYWYRQSLGQGLEFLIYFQGNSAPDKSGLPSDRFSAERTGGSVSTLTIQRTQQEDSAVYLCASSLAGGGATDTQYFGPGTRLTVL.

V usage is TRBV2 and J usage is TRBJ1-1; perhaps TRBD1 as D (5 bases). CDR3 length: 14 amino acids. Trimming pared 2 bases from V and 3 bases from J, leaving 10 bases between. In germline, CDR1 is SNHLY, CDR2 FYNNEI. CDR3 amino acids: CASSEQGQYTEAFF. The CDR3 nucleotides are TGTGCCAGCAGTGAACAGGGTCAGTACACTGAAGCTTTCTTT.

In nucleotides, the CDR3 is TGTGCCACCAGCAGAGATTTAATAGCGGGAAGGAGTGAGCAGTTCTTC. Translating gives CATSRDLIAGRSEQFF. The chain recombines TRBV15 with TRBJ2-1; 8 nucleotides align to TRBD2. The V gene's germline CDR1 is LNHNV and CDR2 YYDKDF (reference sequence). J lost 9 bases, V lost 0 bases, and 10 bases had no gene match. The CDR3 is 16 residues long.

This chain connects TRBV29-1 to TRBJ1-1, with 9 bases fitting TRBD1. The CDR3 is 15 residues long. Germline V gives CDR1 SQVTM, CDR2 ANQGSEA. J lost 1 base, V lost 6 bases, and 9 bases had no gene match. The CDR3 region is CSVRLGQGWNTEAFF. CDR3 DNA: TGCAGCGTCCGCCTGGGACAGGGATGGAACACTGAAGCTTTCTTT. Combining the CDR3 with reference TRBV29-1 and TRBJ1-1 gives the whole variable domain SAVISQKPSRDICQRGTSLTIQCQVDSQVTMMFWYRQQPGQSLTLIATANQGSEATYESGFVIDKFPISRPNLTFSTLTVSNMSPEDSSIYLCSVRLGQGWNTEAFFGQGTRLTVV.

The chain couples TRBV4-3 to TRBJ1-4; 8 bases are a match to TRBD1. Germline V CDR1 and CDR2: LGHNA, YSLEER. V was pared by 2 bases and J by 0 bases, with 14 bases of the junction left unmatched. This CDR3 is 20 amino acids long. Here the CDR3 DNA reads TGCGCCAGCAGCCAAACCCTGGGACAGGCGAGGGGCACAACTAATGAAAAACTGTTTTTT. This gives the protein CASSQTLGQARGTTNEKLFF.

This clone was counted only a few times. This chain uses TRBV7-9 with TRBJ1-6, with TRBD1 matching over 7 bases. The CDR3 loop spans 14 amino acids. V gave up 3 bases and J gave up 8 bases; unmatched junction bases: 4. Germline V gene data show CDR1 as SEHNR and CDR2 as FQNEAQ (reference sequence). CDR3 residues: CASSLVQGYSPLHF. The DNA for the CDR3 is TGTGCCAGCAGCTTGGTACAGGGGTATTCACCCCTCCACTTT.

In nucleotides, the CDR3 is TGTGCCAGCAGCGTGGGGACAGGGGACAATGAGCAGTTCTTC. Translated: CASSVGTGDNEQFF. The gene calls are TRBV9 and TRBJ2-1; 10 bases align to TRBD1. In germline, CDR1 is SGDLS, CDR2 YYNGEE. The V gene end was trimmed by 2 bases and the J gene end by 5 bases; junction bases not matched to a gene: 1. The CDR3 is made up of 14 amino acids.

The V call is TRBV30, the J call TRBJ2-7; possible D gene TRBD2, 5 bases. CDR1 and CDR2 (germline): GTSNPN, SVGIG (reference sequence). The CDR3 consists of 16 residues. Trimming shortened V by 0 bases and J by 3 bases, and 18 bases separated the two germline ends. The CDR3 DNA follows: TGTGCCTGGAGTGTACTTGGAGGTGCCTTGGTCTACGAGCAGTACTTC. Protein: CAWSVLGGALVYEQYF.

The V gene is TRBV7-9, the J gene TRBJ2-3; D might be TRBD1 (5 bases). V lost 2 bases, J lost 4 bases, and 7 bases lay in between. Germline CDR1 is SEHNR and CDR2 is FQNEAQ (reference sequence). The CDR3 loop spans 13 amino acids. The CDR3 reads CASSLLGPDTQYF. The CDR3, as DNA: TGTGCCAGCAGCTTACTGGGGCCAGATACGCAGTATTTT.

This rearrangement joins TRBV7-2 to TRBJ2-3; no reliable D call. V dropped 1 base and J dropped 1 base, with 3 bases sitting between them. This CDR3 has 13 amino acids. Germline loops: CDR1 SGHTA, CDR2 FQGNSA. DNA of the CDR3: TGTGCCAGCAGCTTAGGGCGCACAGATACGCAGTATTTT. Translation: CASSLGRTDTQYF.

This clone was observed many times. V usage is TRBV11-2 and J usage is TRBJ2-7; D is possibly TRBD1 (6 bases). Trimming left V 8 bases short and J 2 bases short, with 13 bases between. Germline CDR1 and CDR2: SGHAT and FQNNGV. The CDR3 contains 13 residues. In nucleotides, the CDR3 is TGTGCCAGCGGTTGGGACACTCCCTACGAGCAGTACTTC. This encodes CASGWDTPYEQYF.

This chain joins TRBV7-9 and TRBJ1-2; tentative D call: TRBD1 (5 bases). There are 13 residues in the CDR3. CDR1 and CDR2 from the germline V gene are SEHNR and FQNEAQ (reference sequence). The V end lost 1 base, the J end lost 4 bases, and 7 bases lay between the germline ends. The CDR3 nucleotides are TGTGCCAGCAGCTTAGAACAGGTCTATGGCTACACCTTC. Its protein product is CASSLEQVYGYTF.

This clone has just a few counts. As DNA, the CDR3 is TGTGCCAGCAGTTACTCGAGGAGGGCGGGGACTGATACGCAGTATTTT. Amino acids: CASSYSRRAGTDTQYF. This sequence joins TRBV6-6 and TRBJ2-3; possibly TRBD2 for D (6 bases). CDR3 length: 16 residues. CDR1 is MNHNY, CDR2 SVGAGI, per germline (reference sequence). Trimming took off 0 bases at V and 6 bases at J, with 16 bases between the two ends.

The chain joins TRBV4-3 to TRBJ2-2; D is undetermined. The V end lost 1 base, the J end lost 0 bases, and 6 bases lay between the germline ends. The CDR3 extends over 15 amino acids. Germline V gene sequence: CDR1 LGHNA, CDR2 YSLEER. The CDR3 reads CASSQVSSNTGELFF. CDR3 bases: TGCGCCAGCAGCCAAGTTTCCTCGAACACCGGGGAGCTGTTTTTT.

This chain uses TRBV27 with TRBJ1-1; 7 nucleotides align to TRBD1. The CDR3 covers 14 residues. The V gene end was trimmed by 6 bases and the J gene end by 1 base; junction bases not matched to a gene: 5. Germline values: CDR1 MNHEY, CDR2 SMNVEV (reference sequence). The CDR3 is CASRPTGRNTEAFF. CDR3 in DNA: TGTGCCAGCAGACCGACAGGGAGGAACACTGAAGCTTTCTTT.

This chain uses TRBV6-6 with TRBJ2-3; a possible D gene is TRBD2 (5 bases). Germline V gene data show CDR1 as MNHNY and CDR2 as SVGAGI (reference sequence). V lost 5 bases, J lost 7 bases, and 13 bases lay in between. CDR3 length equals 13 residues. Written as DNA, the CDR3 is TGTGCCAGCAGTGCTTCGAGCGGAAATACGCAGTATTTT. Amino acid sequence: CASSASSGNTQYF.

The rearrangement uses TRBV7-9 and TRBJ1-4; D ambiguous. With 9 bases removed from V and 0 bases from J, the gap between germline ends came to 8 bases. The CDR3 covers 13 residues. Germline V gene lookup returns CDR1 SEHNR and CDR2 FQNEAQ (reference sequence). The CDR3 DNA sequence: TGTGCCAGACCACATCCAACTAATGAAAAACTGTTTTTT. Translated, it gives CARPHPTNEKLFF.

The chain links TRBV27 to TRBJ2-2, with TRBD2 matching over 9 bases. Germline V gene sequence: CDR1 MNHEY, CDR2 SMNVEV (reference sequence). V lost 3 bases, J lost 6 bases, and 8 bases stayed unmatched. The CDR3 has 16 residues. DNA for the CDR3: TGTGCCAGCAGTTTGGGCATAGCGGGAGTTCCCGGGGAGCTGTTTTTT. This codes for CASSLGIAGVPGELFF.

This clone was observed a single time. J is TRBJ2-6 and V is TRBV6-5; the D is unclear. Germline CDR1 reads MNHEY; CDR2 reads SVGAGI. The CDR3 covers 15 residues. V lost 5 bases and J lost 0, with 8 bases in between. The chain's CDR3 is CASSPGLSGANVLTF. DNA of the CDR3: TGTGCCAGCAGTCCAGGTCTCTCTGGGGCCAACGTCCTGACTTTC.

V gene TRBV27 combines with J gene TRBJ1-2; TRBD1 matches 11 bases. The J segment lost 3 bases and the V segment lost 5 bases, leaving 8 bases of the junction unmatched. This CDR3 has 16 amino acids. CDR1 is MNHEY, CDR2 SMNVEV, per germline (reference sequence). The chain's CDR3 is CASSLIGQGAYYGYTF. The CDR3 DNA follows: TGTGCCAGCAGTCTCATTGGACAGGGGGCGTACTATGGCTACACCTTC.

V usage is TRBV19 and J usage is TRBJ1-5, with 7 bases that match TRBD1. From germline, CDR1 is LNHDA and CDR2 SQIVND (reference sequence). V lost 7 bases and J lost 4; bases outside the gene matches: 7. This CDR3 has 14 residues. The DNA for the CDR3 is TGTGCCAGTAATCCATGGACAGGAAATCAGCCCCAGCATTTT. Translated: CASNPWTGNQPQHF.